These 4 T cell receptor beta chains originate from one sample sequenced in a study of cytomegalovirus exposure and HLA in healthy donors. Vbeta (60) and Jbeta (13) primers were used in the PCR. Libraries were prepared by immunoSEQ multiplex PCR; TCRdb keeps only in-frame clonotypes and omits some of them. The table shows under 200,000 clones, with 70% to 80% occurring only once. The sample consisted of PBMCs. All receptors derive from a male donor in good health and CMV-seropositive.

V usage is TRBV6-5 and J usage is TRBJ2-7; possibly TRBD1 for D (6 bases). The CDR3 has 14 residues. Per germline, CDR1 MNHEY and CDR2 SVGAGI. V shed 8 bases and J shed 2 bases, with 16 bases lying between them. The CDR3 sequence is CASALGGDTYEQYF. CDR3 nucleotides: TGTGCCAGCGCCTTAGGGGGAGACACCTACGAGCAGTACTTC.

This clone was seen only a few times. The chain combines TRBV7-6 with TRBJ2-7, with TRBD1 identical over 9 bases. The germline V gene encodes CDR1 SGHVS and CDR2 FNYEAQ. The V gene end was trimmed by 5 bases and the J gene end by 5 bases; junction bases not matched to a gene: 7. The CDR3 loop spans 14 amino acids. The CDR3 nucleotides are TGTGCCAGCAGCCCGCCGGACAGGGGCAACGAGCAGTACTTC. Protein product: CASSPPDRGNEQYF.

The chain employs TRBV10-3 and TRBJ2-1, with D possibly TRBD1 on 6 matching bases. Trimming pared 6 bases from V and 3 bases from J, leaving 9 bases between. CDR1 is ENHRY and CDR2 is SYGVKD in the germline V gene. There are 13 residues in the CDR3. CDR3 bases: TGTGCCATCAGAGAGGACAGCTACAATGAGCAGTTCTTC. This sequence encodes CAIREDSYNEQFF.

The genes are TRBV6-5 and TRBJ1-6; D is uncertain. Germline assignment: CDR1 MNHEY and CDR2 SVGAGI. The CDR3 has 14 residues. V lost 3 bases and J lost 8, with 11 bases in between. The CDR3 loop is CASSYLAIDSPLHF. The CDR3 nucleotides are TGTGCCAGCAGTTATCTGGCCATTGATTCACCCCTCCACTTT.